A selection of T cell receptor beta chains follows, all from one sample in a study of a mutant IDH1 vaccine in newly diagnosed glioma. Sequencing used immunoSEQ multiplex PCR; TCRdb keeps in-frame clones, though not all of them. The table has more than 80,000 clones, about 80% seen once. The starting material was PBMCs, obtained from a glioma patient treated with radiotherapy, temozolomide or both. The receptors shown here come from a woman aged 45-59 years with glioma. CDR3s include the opening cysteine and the closing phenylalanine or tryptophan. A D gene is named only where the DNA matches it firmly. Only some rows state a clone size, as once, few, many or a class for expanded clones.

J gene: TRBJ2-7
D gene: .
clone size: .
V gene: TRBV7-9
CDR3 protein: CASSLDAGDEQYF
CDR3 DNA: TGTGCCAGCAGCTTAGATGCAGGGGACGAGCAGTACTTC

J gene: TRBJ1-1
D gene: .
clone size: .
V gene: TRBV6-5
CDR3 protein: CASSYSGLQNTEAFF
CDR3 DNA: TGTGCCAGCAGTTACTCCGGGCTCCAGAACACTGAAGCTTTCTTT

J gene: TRBJ2-7
D gene: .
clone size: .
V gene: TRBV7-6
CDR3 protein: CASSLAGTFNEQYF
CDR3 DNA: TGTGCCAGCAGCTTAGCCGGGACCTTCAACGAGCAGTACTTC

J gene: TRBJ1-1
D gene: .
clone size: .
V gene: TRBV27
CDR3 protein: CASSLDKGNTEAFF
CDR3 DNA: TGTGCCAGCAGTTTAGATAAGGGTAACACTGAAGCTTTCTTT

J gene: TRBJ2-2
D gene: .
clone size: few
V gene: TRBV7-9
CDR3 protein: CASSSGRRNSNTGELFF
CDR3 DNA: TGTGCCAGTTCCTCAGGGCGGAGAAACTCGAACACCGGGGAGCTGTTTTTT

J gene: TRBJ1-4
D gene: TRBD1
clone size: .
V gene: TRBV28
CDR3 protein: CASSLPGTAATNEKLFF
CDR3 DNA: TGTGCCAGCAGTCTACCCGGGACAGCTGCAACTAATGAAAAACTGTTTTTT

J gene: TRBJ2-2
D gene: .
clone size: few
V gene: TRBV7-8
CDR3 protein: CASRPTNTGELFF
CDR3 DNA: TGTGCCAGCAGACCGACAAACACCGGGGAGCTGTTTTTT

J gene: TRBJ2-7
D gene: TRBD1
clone size: .
V gene: TRBV5-1
CDR3 protein: CASSFATGIIYEQYF
CDR3 DNA: TGCGCCAGCAGCTTCGCGACAGGGATAATCTACGAGCAGTACTTC

J gene: TRBJ2-2
D gene: TRBD1
clone size: .
V gene: TRBV5-4
CDR3 protein: CASSFRTGGGTGELFF
CDR3 DNA: TGTGCCAGCAGCTTTCGTACAGGGGGAGGAACCGGGGAGCTGTTTTTT

J gene: TRBJ1-3
D gene: .
clone size: .
V gene: TRBV9
CDR3 protein: CASSERTGPSGNTIYF
CDR3 DNA: TGTGCCAGCAGCGAAAGAACAGGGCCCTCTGGAAACACCATATATTTT

J gene: TRBJ1-1
D gene: .
clone size: once
V gene: TRBV7-2
CDR3 protein: CASSLGLGGDTEAFF
CDR3 DNA: TGTGCCAGCAGCTTAGGGCTCGGAGGCGACACTGAAGCTTTCTTT

J gene: TRBJ1-1
D gene: .
clone size: few
V gene: TRBV19
CDR3 protein: CATFQNTEAFF
CDR3 DNA: TGTGCCACCTTTCAGAACACTGAAGCTTTCTTT

J gene: TRBJ1-4
D gene: TRBD1
clone size: few
V gene: TRBV7-9
CDR3 protein: CASSSDRGDEKLFF
CDR3 DNA: TGTGCCAGCAGCTCGGACAGGGGGGATGAAAAACTGTTTTTT

J gene: TRBJ2-2
D gene: .
clone size: .
V gene: TRBV19
CDR3 protein: CASRAAGELFF
CDR3 DNA: TGTGCCAGTCGAGCCGCCGGGGAGCTGTTTTTT

J gene: TRBJ1-4
D gene: .
clone size: .
V gene: TRBV18
CDR3 protein: CASSPFGTTGNEKLFF
CDR3 DNA: TGTGCCAGCTCACCTTTTGGGACGACCGGTAATGAAAAACTGTTTTTT

J gene: TRBJ1-5
D gene: .
clone size: few
V gene: TRBV30
CDR3 protein: CAWARVGNQPQHF
CDR3 DNA: TGTGCCTGGGCCAGGGTTGGCAATCAGCCCCAGCATTTT

J gene: TRBJ1-4
D gene: .
clone size: .
V gene: TRBV30
CDR3 protein: CAWSVMGGGEKLFF
CDR3 DNA: TGTGCCTGGAGTGTAATGGGAGGGGGTGAAAAACTGTTTTTT

J gene: TRBJ2-3
D gene: TRBD1
clone size: .
V gene: TRBV5-6
CDR3 protein: CASSILGQGGSDTQYF
CDR3 DNA: TGTGCCAGCAGCATTCTCGGACAGGGGGGTTCAGATACGCAGTATTTT

J gene: TRBJ1-1
D gene: TRBD1
clone size: .
V gene: TRBV5-1
CDR3 protein: CASSSLQGAFF
CDR3 DNA: TGCGCCAGCAGCTCGTTACAGGGGGCTTTCTTT

J gene: TRBJ1-1
D gene: .
clone size: .
V gene: TRBV5-1
CDR3 protein: CASSIRDGSWQAEAFF
CDR3 DNA: TGCGCCAGCAGCATACGGGACGGTTCATGGCAGGCTGAAGCTTTCTTT

J gene: TRBJ1-1
D gene: TRBD1
clone size: .
V gene: TRBV4-3
CDR3 protein: CASSQIDRDNTEAFF
CDR3 DNA: TGCGCCAGCAGCCAAATAGACAGGGATAACACTGAAGCTTTCTTT

J gene: TRBJ1-3
D gene: .
clone size: .
V gene: TRBV19
CDR3 protein: CASSPGVAGNTIYF
CDR3 DNA: TGTGCCAGTAGTCCGGGGGTTGCCGGAAACACCATATATTTT

J gene: TRBJ2-5
D gene: .
clone size: .
V gene: TRBV23-1
CDR3 protein: CASSQGRETQYF
CDR3 DNA: TGCGCCAGCAGTCAGGGTCGGGAGACCCAGTACTTC

J gene: TRBJ1-1
D gene: TRBD1
clone size: .
V gene: TRBV5-1
CDR3 protein: CASSRGQGARTEAFF
CDR3 DNA: TGCGCCAGCAGCCGTGGTCAGGGGGCGCGGACTGAAGCTTTCTTT

J gene: TRBJ2-7
D gene: .
clone size: .
V gene: TRBV30
CDR3 protein: CAWSPQNLYEQYF
CDR3 DNA: TGTGCCTGGAGTCCACAGAACCTCTACGAGCAGTACTTC

J gene: TRBJ2-7
D gene: .
clone size: .
V gene: TRBV2
CDR3 protein: CASIRSSNEQYF
CDR3 DNA: TGTGCCAGCATCAGGTCTTCTAACGAGCAGTACTTC

J gene: TRBJ1-3
D gene: .
clone size: once
V gene: TRBV30
CDR3 protein: CAWSETFSYSGNTIYF
CDR3 DNA: TGTGCCTGGAGTGAAACGTTCTCCTACTCTGGAAACACCATATATTTT

J gene: TRBJ1-2
D gene: .
clone size: .
V gene: TRBV29-1
CDR3 protein: CSALPASSNYGYTF
CDR3 DNA: TGCAGCGCCCTACCCGCTAGTTCTAACTATGGCTACACCTTC

J gene: TRBJ2-7
D gene: .
clone size: .
V gene: TRBV29-1
CDR3 protein: CSVELPSSSYEQYF
CDR3 DNA: TGCAGCGTTGAACTCCCCTCATCCTCCTACGAGCAGTACTTC

J gene: TRBJ2-7
D gene: .
clone size: .
V gene: TRBV7-9
CDR3 protein: CASSLVGGDSYEQYF
CDR3 DNA: TGTGCCAGCAGCTTAGTGGGCGGGGACTCCTACGAGCAGTACTTC

J gene: TRBJ2-7
D gene: TRBD1
clone size: .
V gene: TRBV2
CDR3 protein: CASSTGRRDRVSEQYF
CDR3 DNA: TGTGCCAGCAGCACTGGCCGCCGGGACAGGGTCAGCGAGCAGTACTTC

J gene: TRBJ2-7
D gene: .
clone size: .
V gene: TRBV30
CDR3 protein: CAWSQPGPGARGEQYF
CDR3 DNA: TGTGCCTGGAGTCAACCGGGCCCGGGAGCCCGGGGCGAGCAGTACTTC

J gene: TRBJ2-1
D gene: .
clone size: .
V gene: TRBV10-3
CDR3 protein: CAISGISDEQFF
CDR3 DNA: TGTGCCATCAGTGGGATATCGGACGAGCAGTTCTTC

J gene: TRBJ1-1
D gene: .
clone size: .
V gene: TRBV6-1
CDR3 protein: CASSGWSGAGTEAFF
CDR3 DNA: TGTGCCAGCAGTGGCTGGTCCGGGGCGGGCACTGAAGCTTTCTTT

J gene: TRBJ2-1
D gene: .
clone size: once
V gene: TRBV27
CDR3 protein: CASSFRLWSTSYNEQFF
CDR3 DNA: TGTGCCAGCAGTTTCAGACTGTGGAGTACTTCCTACAATGAGCAGTTCTTC

J gene: TRBJ2-7
D gene: TRBD1
clone size: .
V gene: TRBV19
CDR3 protein: CASSTLDRAYEQYF
CDR3 DNA: TGTGCCAGTAGTACCCTGGACAGGGCCTACGAGCAGTACTTC

J gene: TRBJ1-4
D gene: TRBD1
clone size: .
V gene: TRBV5-6
CDR3 protein: CASSQGQFNEKLFF
CDR3 DNA: TGTGCCAGCAGCCAGGGACAGTTTAATGAAAAACTGTTTTTT

J gene: TRBJ1-3
D gene: TRBD1
clone size: .
V gene: TRBV5-4
CDR3 protein: CASSLRGLGNTIYF
CDR3 DNA: TGTGCCAGCAGCTTAAGGGGGCTGGGAAACACCATATATTTT

J gene: TRBJ2-1
D gene: TRBD2
clone size: few
V gene: TRBV7-9
CDR3 protein: CASSLGGGAYNEQFF
CDR3 DNA: TGTGCCAGCAGCTTAGGCGGGGGAGCTTACAATGAGCAGTTCTTC

J gene: TRBJ2-7
D gene: .
clone size: once
V gene: TRBV6-1
CDR3 protein: CASSVQRASYEQYF
CDR3 DNA: TGTGCCAGCAGTGTTCAGAGGGCATCCTACGAGCAGTACTTC

J gene: TRBJ2-1
D gene: TRBD2
clone size: .
V gene: TRBV7-9
CDR3 protein: CASSLGLAGYNEQFF
CDR3 DNA: TGTGCCAGCAGCTTAGGACTAGCGGGGTACAATGAGCAGTTCTTC

J gene: TRBJ2-3
D gene: .
clone size: .
V gene: TRBV2
CDR3 protein: CASKTQGRSDTQYF
CDR3 DNA: TGTGCCAGCAAAACACAGGGTCGGTCAGATACGCAGTATTTT

J gene: TRBJ2-7
D gene: .
clone size: once
V gene: TRBV28
CDR3 protein: CASSLRRRVDEQYF
CDR3 DNA: TGTGCCAGCAGCCTCCGACGGAGGGTGGACGAGCAGTACTTC

J gene: TRBJ1-3
D gene: TRBD1
clone size: .
V gene: TRBV30
CDR3 protein: CAWTGGLGNTIYF
CDR3 DNA: TGTGCCTGGACAGGGGGCTTAGGAAACACCATATATTTT

J gene: TRBJ1-2
D gene: .
clone size: once
V gene: TRBV11-2
CDR3 protein: CASSLAGVGGYTF
CDR3 DNA: TGTGCCAGCAGCTTAGCGGGGGTCGGTGGCTACACCTTC

J gene: TRBJ1-1
D gene: TRBD1
clone size: few
V gene: TRBV29-1
CDR3 protein: CSVHLGAGGGTEAFF
CDR3 DNA: TGCAGCGTTCATTTGGGGGCAGGGGGAGGCACTGAAGCTTTCTTT

J gene: TRBJ2-5
D gene: TRBD1
clone size: .
V gene: TRBV19
CDR3 protein: CASRRTGSQETQYF
CDR3 DNA: TGTGCCAGTAGGCGGACAGGGTCCCAAGAGACCCAGTACTTC

J gene: TRBJ2-3
D gene: TRBD2
clone size: .
V gene: TRBV2
CDR3 protein: CASSVSGGGDTQYF
CDR3 DNA: TGTGCCAGCAGCGTCTCGGGGGGTGGAGATACGCAGTATTTT

J gene: TRBJ1-1
D gene: TRBD1
clone size: .
V gene: TRBV5-4
CDR3 protein: CASTLVEDRGLEAFF
CDR3 DNA: TGTGCCAGCACCCTCGTTGAGGACAGGGGCCTTGAAGCTTTCTTT

J gene: TRBJ2-3
D gene: .
clone size: .
V gene: TRBV14
CDR3 protein: CASSRRGSNQYF
CDR3 DNA: TGTGCCAGCAGCCGAAGGGGCTCCAATCAGTATTTT

J gene: TRBJ1-1
D gene: .
clone size: once
V gene: TRBV28
CDR3 protein: CASSRWGRDTEAFF
CDR3 DNA: TGTGCCAGCAGCCGGTGGGGGCGGGACACTGAAGCTTTCTTT

J gene: TRBJ2-5
D gene: TRBD2
clone size: .
V gene: TRBV7-2
CDR3 protein: CASSLGGGMETQYF
CDR3 DNA: TGTGCCAGCAGCTTAGGCGGGGGGATGGAGACCCAGTACTTC

J gene: TRBJ1-1
D gene: .
clone size: .
V gene: TRBV5-1
CDR3 protein: CASSPLTGGNTEAFF
CDR3 DNA: TGCGCCAGCAGCCCGCTTACCGGGGGGAACACTGAAGCTTTCTTT

J gene: TRBJ2-7
D gene: .
clone size: .
V gene: TRBV18
CDR3 protein: CASSLKGLHYEQYF
CDR3 DNA: TGTGCCAGCTCACTTAAGGGACTTCACTACGAGCAGTACTTC